This T cell receptor beta chain was captured by sequencing in a study of untreated major depressive disorder. Repertoires were generated with immunoSEQ multiplex PCR, while TCRdb's copy carries only in-frame clones and drops some. The table lists just over 20,000 clones, about 90% of them singletons. The donors were all European-descended. This clone was seen once. Germline V gene sequence: CDR1 SGDLS, CDR2 YYNGEE. Trimming took 4 bases from V and 1 from J, leaving 11 bases between them. This CDR3 is 14 amino acids long. The specimen was CD4+ T cells from PBMCs. This chain connects TRBV9 to TRBJ2-5; D is possibly TRBD1 (6 bases). This TCR derives from a woman younger than 45 in good health. CDR3 nucleotides: TGTGCCAGCAGCTATGGACAGATCCAAGAGACCCAGTACTTC. This gives the protein CASSYGQIQETQYF.